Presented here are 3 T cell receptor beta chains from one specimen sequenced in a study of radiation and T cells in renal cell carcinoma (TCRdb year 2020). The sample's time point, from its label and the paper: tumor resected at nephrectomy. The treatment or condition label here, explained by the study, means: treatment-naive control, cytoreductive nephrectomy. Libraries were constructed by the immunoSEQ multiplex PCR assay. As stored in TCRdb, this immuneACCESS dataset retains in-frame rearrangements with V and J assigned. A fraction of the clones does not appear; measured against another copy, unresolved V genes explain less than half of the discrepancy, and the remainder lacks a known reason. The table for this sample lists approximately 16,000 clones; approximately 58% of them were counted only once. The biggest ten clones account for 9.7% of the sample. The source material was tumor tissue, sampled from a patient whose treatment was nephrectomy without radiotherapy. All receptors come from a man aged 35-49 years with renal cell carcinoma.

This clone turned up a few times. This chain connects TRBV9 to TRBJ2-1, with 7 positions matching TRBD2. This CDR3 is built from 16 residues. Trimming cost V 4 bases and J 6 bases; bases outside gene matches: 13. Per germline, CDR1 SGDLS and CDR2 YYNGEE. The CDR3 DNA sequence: TGTGCCAGCAGCTCCTCTCCCCGGGGGGATATCAATGAGCAGTTCTTC. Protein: CASSSSPRGDINEQFF.

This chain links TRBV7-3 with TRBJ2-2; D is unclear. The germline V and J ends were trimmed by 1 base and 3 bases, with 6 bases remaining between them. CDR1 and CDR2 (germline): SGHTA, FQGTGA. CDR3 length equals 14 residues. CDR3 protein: CASSLRADTGELFF. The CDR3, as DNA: TGTGCCAGCAGCTTAAGGGCGGACACCGGGGAGCTGTTTTTT.

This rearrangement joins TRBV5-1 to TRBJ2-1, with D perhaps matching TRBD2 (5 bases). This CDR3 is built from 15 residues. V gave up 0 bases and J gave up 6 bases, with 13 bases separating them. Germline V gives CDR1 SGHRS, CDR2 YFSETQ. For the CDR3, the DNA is TGCGCCAGCAGCTTGGATAGGCTAGCTGCCAATGAGCAGTTCTTC. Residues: CASSLDRLAANEQFF.